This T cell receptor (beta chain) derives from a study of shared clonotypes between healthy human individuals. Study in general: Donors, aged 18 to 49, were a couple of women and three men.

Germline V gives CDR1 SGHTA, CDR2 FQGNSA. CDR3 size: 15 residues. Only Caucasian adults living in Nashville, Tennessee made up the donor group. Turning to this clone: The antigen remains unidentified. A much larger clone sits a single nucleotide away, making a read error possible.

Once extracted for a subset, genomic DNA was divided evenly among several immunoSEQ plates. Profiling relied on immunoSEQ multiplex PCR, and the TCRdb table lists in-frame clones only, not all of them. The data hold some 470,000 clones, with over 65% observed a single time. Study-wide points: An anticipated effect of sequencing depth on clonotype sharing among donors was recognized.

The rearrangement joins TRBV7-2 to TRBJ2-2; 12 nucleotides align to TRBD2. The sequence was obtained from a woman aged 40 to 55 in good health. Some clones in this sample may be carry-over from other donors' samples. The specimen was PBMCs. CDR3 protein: CASSPGLAGTGGLFF. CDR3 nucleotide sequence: TGTGCCAGCAGCCCGGGACTAGCGGGCACCGGGGGGCTGTTTTTT.